Presented here are 21 T cell receptor beta chains from one specimen sequenced in a study of T cells in Graves' hyperthyroidism and ophthalmopathy. Amplification of TCR beta CDR3 regions used RNA as the template. HTBI primers drove first-round RT-PCR of the TCR CDR3. From the multiplex PCR reads, TCRdb called clonotypes with MiXCR, one entry per CDR3 protein. The sample shows roughly 380,000 distinct CDR3 sequences, roughly an eighth of them seen only once. The sample taken for sequencing was blood. Source of these receptors: a woman between 18 and 29 years old with Graves' hyperthyroidism.

This rearrangement joins TRBV6-1 to TRBJ2-3; D remains ambiguous. CDR1 MNHNS and CDR2 SASEGT come from the germline V gene. V dropped 8 bases and J dropped 6 bases, with 15 bases sitting between them. There are 13 residues in the CDR3. As DNA, the CDR3 is TGTGCCAGCCGATTAGCTGTCGCGGATACGCAGTATTTT. This encodes CASRLAVADTQYF.

In its sample, this clonotype was seen a few times. V usage is TRBV6-1 and J usage is TRBJ1-2; 8 bases map to TRBD1. Germline V gene sequence: CDR1 MNHNS, CDR2 SASEGT. The trim removed 10 bases at V and 0 bases at J, leaving 7 bases unmatched. The CDR3 has 14 residues. The CDR3 region has the DNA TGTGCCACCCGACAGGGGTCGGCTAACTATGGCTACACCTTC. This codes for CATRQGSANYGYTF.

Only a few counts were recorded for this clonotype. The chain is built from TRBV11-3 and TRBJ2-3; 8 nucleotides align to TRBD2. V was pared by 0 bases and J by 5 bases, with 4 bases of the junction left unmatched. Germline CDR1 SGHNT, CDR2 YENEEA. There are 15 residues in the CDR3. The CDR3 nucleotides are TGTGCCAGCAGCTTAGAGGCAGCGGGAGTAGATACGCAGTATTTT. It codes for CASSLEAAGVDTQYF.

This chain connects TRBV24-1 to TRBJ2-2; 8 bases match TRBD1. Trimming took 7 bases from V and 0 from J; bases not matched to a gene: 9. This CDR3 spans 17 amino acids. In germline, CDR1 is KGHDR, CDR2 SFDVKD. The CDR3 region has the DNA TGTGCCACCAGCCCGGAACGGGACAGGACGAACACCGGGGAGCTGTTTTTT. This encodes CATSPERDRTNTGELFF.

This clonotype was counted many times. The rearrangement uses TRBV27 and TRBJ1-1, with D tentatively TRBD1 (6 bases). The length of the CDR3 is 15 residues. CDR1 MNHEY and CDR2 SMNVEV come from the germline V gene (reference sequence). V lost 5 bases to trimming and J lost 1 base, with 14 bases between them. CDR3 nucleotide sequence: TGTGCCAGCAGTAATCCCGGGACAACGAACACTGAAGCTTTCTTT. Its protein product is CASSNPGTTNTEAFF.

This clonotype was recorded at least ten times. J is TRBJ2-5 and V is TRBV29-1; 9 nucleotides agree with TRBD1. CDR1 SQVTM and CDR2 ANQGSEA come from the germline V gene. CDR3 length: 14 amino acids. The trim removed 6 bases at V and 4 bases at J, leaving 9 bases unmatched. The DNA for the CDR3 is TGCAGCGTAGCCGGACAGGGGACGGGAGAGACCCAGTACTTC. Its translation: CSVAGQGTGETQYF.

This clonotype was seen only a few times. This sequence joins TRBV5-1 and TRBJ1-1; no clear D gene. Between the trimmed V and J ends, which lost 3 bases and 3 bases, there was a span of 15 bases. CDR3 length equals 15 residues. In germline, CDR1 is SGHRS, CDR2 YFSETQ. The CDR3 nucleotides read TGCGCCAGCAGCTGTCACGACGGCATGGACACTGAAGCTTTCTTT. Protein sequence: CASSCHDGMDTEAFF.

Ten or more counts support this clonotype. The chain joins TRBV6-1 to TRBJ2-1; 14 bases are a match to TRBD2. Germline V CDR1 and CDR2: MNHNS, SASEGT. The CDR3 is 15 amino acids. The J segment lost 5 bases and the V segment lost 6 bases, leaving 3 bases of the junction unmatched. CDR3 sequence: CASRGLAGVHNEQFF. DNA for the CDR3: TGTGCCAGCAGGGGACTAGCGGGAGTTCACAATGAGCAGTTCTTC.

This clonotype was seen a handful of times. The chain recombines TRBV6-4 with TRBJ1-2; 11 positions match TRBD1. The length of the CDR3 is 14 residues. CDR1 and CDR2 (germline): MRHNA, SNTAGT. V shed 2 bases, J shed 4 bases, and the junction held 0 bases outside the gene matches. CDR3 amino acids: CASSDGTGGYGYTF. CDR3 DNA: TGTGCCAGCAGTGACGGGACAGGGGGCTATGGCTACACCTTC.

CDR3 loop: CASTQGGAGANVLTF. The CDR3 DNA follows: TGTGCCAGCACCCAAGGGGGGGCTGGGGCCAACGTCCTGACTTTC. This chain links TRBV28 with TRBJ2-6, with D tentatively TRBD2 (7 bases). The ends were cut back, 7 bases at V and 2 bases at J, with 12 bases in the middle. This CDR3 is 15 amino acids long. Germline CDR1 is MDHEN and CDR2 is SYDVKM.

This clonotype was seen a few times. At one boundary the junction diverges from the germline segment, which might be a read error. V and J are TRBV13 and TRBJ2-7, with D perhaps matching TRBD1 (6 bases). This CDR3 region has 15 residues. Germline CDR1 is PRHDT and CDR2 is FYEKMQ (reference sequence). The CDR3 bases are TGTGCCAGCAGCCTCCGCACAGGGTTACCCTACGAGCGGTACTTC. Its translation is CASSLRTGLPYERYF.

This clonotype was observed many times. The chain couples TRBV28 to TRBJ1-5; 10 positions agree with TRBD1. Trimming at V came to 1 base and at J to 0 bases, leaving 12 bases not matched to a gene. The CDR3 extends over 20 amino acids. Germline CDR1 reads MDHEN; CDR2 reads SYDVKM. The CDR3 DNA follows: TGTGCCAGCAGTTTATCGATGGCCGGACAGGGGGTGAATAGCAATCAGCCCCAGCATTTT. This codes for CASSLSMAGQGVNSNQPQHF.

V gene TRBV20-1 combines with J gene TRBJ2-1, with TRBD2 identical over 11 bases. Unmatched junction bases numbered 4, after V lost 3 bases and J lost 3 bases. The CDR3 loop spans 15 amino acids. The germline CDR1 and CDR2 sequences are DFQATT and SNEGSKA (reference sequence). In nucleotides, the CDR3 is TGCAGTGCTAGTAAGCTAGCGGGAGGCTACAATGAGCAGTTCTTC. Encoded protein: CSASKLAGGYNEQFF.

The chain has TRBV20-1 and TRBJ1-4, with unresolved D. Germline assignment: CDR1 DFQATT and CDR2 SNEGSKA (reference sequence). This CDR3 spans 10 amino acids. Trimming shortened V by 3 bases and J by 8 bases, and 4 bases separated the two germline ends. This CDR3 is CSASREKLFF. The CDR3 DNA reads TGCAGTGCTAGCCGAGAAAAACTGTTTTTT.

This clonotype was picked up a small number of times. The chain links TRBV30 to TRBJ2-7, with a possible D match to TRBD2 (5 bases). V was clipped by 2 bases and J by 2 bases, with 13 bases between them. This CDR3 is built from 14 residues. CDR1 and CDR2 (germline): GTSNPN, SVGIG (reference sequence). The CDR3 DNA reads as TGTGCCTGGAGTAATTTTAGCGCCACCTACGAGCAGTACTTC. Its translation is CAWSNFSATYEQYF.

This clonotype appeared many times. The chain joins TRBV6-1 to TRBJ2-1; 8 bases align to TRBD2. CDR1 and CDR2 (germline): MNHNS, SASEGT. This CDR3 has 15 residues. With 10 bases clipped from V and 3 bases from J, the junction kept 11 bases outside the gene matches. As DNA, the CDR3 is TGTGCCACCCAAGGGTACGGGAGGGGCTACAATGAGCAGTTCTTC. Protein product: CATQGYGRGYNEQFF.

This clonotype showed up many times. The chain employs TRBV20-1 and TRBJ1-6, with D possibly being TRBD1 (6 bases). The CDR3 covers 18 residues. With 0 bases removed from V and 4 bases from J, the gap between germline ends came to 19 bases. Germline V gene lookup returns CDR1 DFQATT and CDR2 SNEGSKA (reference sequence). The CDR3 DNA sequence: TGCAGTGCTAGAGATCTTTGGGACGTCAGGGGTTATAATTCACCCCTCCACTTT. Translation: CSARDLWDVRGYNSPLHF.

On this clonotype itself: This is likely a read error, given that the CDR3 carries no conserved phenylalanine or tryptophan at its end. The chain has TRBV6-1 and TRBJ1-1, with 7 bases identical to TRBD1. This CDR3 is 15 amino acids long. From germline, CDR1 is MNHNS and CDR2 SASEGT. Germline trimming cut 6 bases from V and 4 bases from J; bases unmatched to any gene: 11. CDR3 sequence: CASRPRDSPFTEAFL. DNA of the CDR3: TGTGCCAGCAGACCTCGGGACAGTCCTTTCACTGAAGCTTTCCTT.

This clonotype was seen just once. The chain is built from TRBV9 and TRBJ2-5; 7 nucleotides match TRBD2. CDR3 size: 16 residues. From germline, CDR1 is SGDLS and CDR2 YYNGEE. Trimming at V came to 4 bases and at J to 7 bases, leaving 16 bases not matched to a gene. CDR3 sequence: CASSNSVASGEGTQYF. Written as DNA, the CDR3 is TGTGCCAGCAGCAATTCCGTGGCTAGCGGTGAAGGGACCCAGTACTTC. Full variable domain (rest looked up from reference TRBV9 and TRBJ2-5): DSGVTQTPKHLITATGQRVTLRCSPRSGDLSVYWYQQSLDQGLQFLIQYYNGEERAKGNILERFSAQQFPDLHSELNLSSLELGDSALYFCASSNSVASGEGTQYFGPGTRLLVL.

This clonotype was counted ten times or more. The V call is TRBV14, the J call TRBJ1-1; tentatively, D is TRBD1 (6 bases). The CDR3 has 13 residues. Trimming removed 3 bases at V and 5 bases at J, with 10 bases between. The germline V gene encodes CDR1 SGHDN and CDR2 FVKESK. CDR3 region: CASSQGQWTEAFF. CDR3 DNA: TGTGCCAGCAGCCAGGGACAATGGACTGAAGCTTTCTTT. The full variable domain, rest sourced from reference TRBV14 and TRBJ1-1, is EAGVTQFPSHSVIEKGQTVTLRCDPISGHDNLYWYRRVMGKEIKFLLHFVKESKQDESGMPNNRFLAERTGGTYSTLKVQPAELEDSGVYFCASSQGQWTEAFFGQGTRLTVV.

This clonotype occurred many times. CDR3 sequence reads: CASSPLAGVGDTQYF. The CDR3 DNA sequence: TGTGCCAGCAGCCCTCTAGCGGGAGTGGGAGATACGCAGTATTTT. The chain joins TRBV7-9 to TRBJ2-3; 10 positions match TRBD2. V was clipped by 5 bases and J by 5 bases; unmatched bases: 7. Germline values: CDR1 SEHNR, CDR2 FQNEAQ (reference sequence). The CDR3 is made up of 15 amino acids.